This TCR beta chain originates from a study of T cells after somatic rescue of genetic block. Using immunoSEQ multiplex PCR, the repertoire was profiled, and TCRdb retains in-frame clones only, with some absent. The top ten hold around 0.078% of the sample, which has roughly 51,000 clones, approximately 96% seen once. This CDR3 region has 17 residues. V gave up 0 bases and J gave up 4 bases, with 15 bases separating them. From germline, CDR1 is ENHRY and CDR2 SYGVKD. The TCR originated in a child under two years old. V and J are TRBV10-3 and TRBJ2-2; a possible D gene is TRBD1 (5 bases). Material for sequencing was peripheral blood mononuclear cells (PBMCs). CDR3 DNA sequence: TGTGCCATCAGTGAGTCGGGTGGGGTGGGGCCCACCGGGGAGCTGTTTTTT. This translates into CAISESGGVGPTGELFF.